This entry describes one T cell receptor beta chain. The target antigen is unknown. The sample belongs to a study of Ad26.COV2.S vaccination and SARS-CoV-2 variants. Study overall: Intramuscularly, Ad26.COV2.S was given either once or twice, 56 days apart.

Treatment denoted: 19 received Ad26.COV2.S at low or high dose, single or two shots; 5 received placebo; per-sample allocation not given. Vaccine and placebo recipients were sampled on day 63 after the first injection. Germline loops: CDR1 LGHDT, CDR2 YNNKEL (reference sequence). Trimming stripped 1 base from V and 2 bases from J, with 3 bases between. The CDR3 is 13 amino acids. Regarding the study as a whole: It was found that vaccine and placebo recipients had similar non-spike TCR breadth.

Data came from immunoSEQ multiplex PCR; TCRdb stores just in-frame clones and leaves some out. This sample has 350,000 to 500,000 clones, with 90% found just once. The V and J genes are TRBV3-1 (or the pseudogene TRBV3-2) and TRBJ1-3; D gene uncertain. Sequences were derived from peripheral blood, sampled in a trial of Ad26.COV2.S vaccine versus placebo. The sequence was obtained from a person between 18 and 60 years old who received the Ad26.COV2.S COVID-19 vaccine or a placebo. Here the CDR3 reads CASSQATGNTIYF. The CDR3 nucleotides read TGTGCCAGCAGCCAAGCGACTGGAAACACCATATATTTT.